Following are 14 T cell receptor beta chains from one sample sequenced in a study of blood T cell repertoires in COVID-19. Sequenced by immunoSEQ multiplex PCR; TCRdb stores in-frame clones only, minus some. The sample lists around 270,000 clones; about 86% were seen once. What was sequenced was peripheral blood. The receptors shown here come from a man under 40 with active or convalescent COVID-19.

The chain has TRBV9 and TRBJ1-2; unclear D gene. V was shortened by 4 bases and J by 0 bases, with 10 bases between the two germline ends. The germline CDR1 and CDR2 sequences are SGDLS and YYNGEE. The CDR3 contains 14 residues. CDR3 bases: TGTGCCAGCAGCCCGAGTAATCCTAACTATGGCTACACCTTC. This translates into CASSPSNPNYGYTF. Looking up the rest from reference TRBV9 and TRBJ1-2 gives the full variable domain: DSGVTQTPKHLITATGQRVTLRCSPRSGDLSVYWYQQSLDQGLQFLIQYYNGEERAKGNILERFSAQQFPDLHSELNLSSLELGDSALYFCASSPSNPNYGYTFGSGTRLTVV.

The chain combines TRBV19 with TRBJ1-6; possibly TRBD1 for D (5 bases). The V and J ends lost 6 bases and 10 bases respectively, with 10 bases between them. The germline gives CDR1 LNHDA, CDR2 SQIVND (reference sequence). The CDR3 is made up of 12 amino acids. CDR3 protein: CASRTGGSPLHF. The DNA for the CDR3 is TGTGCCAGTAGGACGGGGGGATCACCCCTCCACTTT.

The chain couples TRBV18 to TRBJ2-7, with a weak D call TRBD1 (6 bases). This CDR3 comprises 15 residues. Between the trimmed V and J ends, which lost 2 bases and 3 bases, there was a span of 14 bases. Germline CDR1 is KGHSH and CDR2 is LQKENI. The CDR3: CASSPGGLIHYEQYF. The CDR3, as DNA: TGTGCCAGCTCACCAGGGGGCCTAATACACTACGAGCAGTACTTC.

V usage is TRBV4-2 and J usage is TRBJ1-1; D gene uncertain. The length of the CDR3 is 15 residues. In germline, CDR1 is LGHNA, CDR2 YNFKEQ. Trimming removed 0 bases from V and 1 base from J, with 9 bases in between. CDR3: CASSQERGGNTEAFF. DNA for the CDR3: TGTGCCAGCAGCCAAGAGCGGGGAGGGAACACTGAAGCTTTCTTT.

The V and J genes are TRBV7-3 and TRBJ2-1; 11 bases are a match to TRBD2. CDR1 is SGHTA and CDR2 is FQGTGA in the germline V gene. This CDR3 is 15 amino acids long. J was trimmed by 7 bases and V by 1 base; bases with no gene match: 3. This chain's CDR3 is CASSLIAGGRNEQFF. CDR3 in DNA: TGTGCCAGCAGCTTAATAGCGGGGGGGAGGAATGAGCAGTTCTTC.

The genes are TRBV9 and TRBJ2-7; 7 bases line up with TRBD1. This CDR3 contains 15 residues. V was pared by 4 bases and J by 5 bases, with 12 bases of the junction left unmatched. Germline values: CDR1 SGDLS, CDR2 YYNGEE. For the CDR3, the DNA is TGTGCCAGCAGCAAAGAAGACAGGGTTTTCGACGAGCAGTACTTC. Encoded protein: CASSKEDRVFDEQYF.

The chain has TRBV7-9 and TRBJ1-2; D is unresolved. The germline V gene has CDR1 SEHNR and CDR2 FQNEAQ (reference sequence). Trimming took 6 bases from V and 5 from J, leaving 10 bases between them. The length of the CDR3 is 12 residues. The CDR3 protein is CASSFSLYGYTF. CDR3 nucleotides: TGTGCCAGCAGTTTCAGTCTTTATGGCTACACCTTC.

This sequence joins TRBV6-6 and TRBJ2-7; TRBD2 is a possible D gene (6 bases). Between the trimmed V and J ends, which lost 6 bases and 7 bases, there was a span of 16 bases. The CDR3 length is 13 residues. Germline values: CDR1 MNHNY, CDR2 SVGAGI (reference sequence). CDR3 DNA sequence: TGTGCCAGCAGCCGCAGGGAGGTTTGGGAGCAGTACTTC. Protein sequence: CASSRREVWEQYF.

The J gene is TRBJ2-1, the V gene TRBV4-1, with D possibly being TRBD2 (7 bases). Trimming removed 1 base at V and 8 bases at J, with 9 bases between. In germline, CDR1 is MGHRA, CDR2 YSYEKL. The CDR3 has 13 amino acids. The CDR3 DNA reads TGCGCCAGCAGCCAAGGGGGGGGCTATGAGCAGTTCTTC. Translating it yields CASSQGGGYEQFF.

The rearrangement links TRBV27 to TRBJ2-1, with 8 bases fitting TRBD1. CDR1 and CDR2 from the germline V gene are MNHEY and SMNVEV (reference sequence). This CDR3 comprises 17 residues. Losses at the gene ends were 7 bases for V and 2 bases for J; bases not matched to a gene: 13. CDR3 in DNA: TGTGCCAGCACTCACTTTCCAGGACAGGGCACCTACAATGAGCAGTTCTTC. Protein sequence: CASTHFPGQGTYNEQFF.

J is TRBJ1-2 and V is TRBV6-5, with D uncertain. The germline gives CDR1 MNHEY, CDR2 SVGAGI. The CDR3 runs 14 residues. V was cut by 6 bases and J by 4 bases, with 15 bases left in between. DNA for the CDR3: TGTGCCAGCAGACCGAACGGGGAGCTCTATGGCTACACCTTC. Its protein is CASRPNGELYGYTF.

This clone was picked up a small number of times. The V call is TRBV6-5, the J call TRBJ2-1, with unresolved D. Germline CDR1 reads MNHEY; CDR2 reads SVGAGI. The CDR3 runs 13 residues. Trimming cost V 5 bases and J 4 bases, with 9 bases left between them. CDR3 residues: CASSTSAYNEQFF. The CDR3 DNA reads TGTGCCAGCAGTACGTCAGCGTACAATGAGCAGTTCTTC.

V gene TRBV4-1 combines with J gene TRBJ2-3; D perhaps matches TRBD2 (5 bases). The V end lost 6 bases, the J end lost 2 bases, and 6 bases lay between the germline ends. Germline-derived CDR1 and CDR2 are MGHRA and YSYEKL. The CDR3 has 12 amino acids. In DNA, the CDR3 is TGCGCCAGCAGTCTAGCCACAGATACGCAGTATTTT. Encoded protein: CASSLATDTQYF.

This sequence joins TRBV4-2 and TRBJ1-6, with D perhaps matching TRBD1 (6 bases). The CDR3 covers 16 residues. V lost 0 bases and J 4 bases, leaving 10 bases between the germline ends. The germline gives CDR1 LGHNA, CDR2 YNFKEQ. The CDR3 DNA reads as TGTGCCAGCAGCCAAGATTCGGACAGTTATAATTCACCCCTCCACTTT. Protein: CASSQDSDSYNSPLHF.